These 24 T cell receptor beta chains were sequenced from one sample in a study of blood T cell repertoires in COVID-19. TCRdb's copy holds only in-frame clones and misses some; the assay was immunoSEQ multiplex PCR. The repertoire holds 350,000 to 500,000 clones, roughly 90% seen once, with roughly 1.4% in the top ten. Input material: PBMCs or T cells enriched from blood (not recorded which). The receptors derive from a woman in her late teens or twenties who had been exposed to COVID-19.

The CDR3 DNA is TGTGCCAGCCTCCCGGAGGGCAATAGCAATCAGCCCCAGCATTTT. Its protein is CASLPEGNSNQPQHF. V and J are TRBV2 and TRBJ1-5; no clear D. The CDR3 totals 15 residues. Deletions cut 8 bases from V and 0 bases from J, with 14 bases between. Germline CDR1 and CDR2: SNHLY and FYNNEI.

This sequence joins TRBV14 and TRBJ2-1; TRBD1 agrees at 9 bases. J was trimmed by 8 bases and V by 0 bases; bases with no gene match: 5. This CDR3 is built from 15 residues. CDR1 SGHDN and CDR2 FVKESK come from the germline V gene. CDR3 coding DNA: TGTGCCAGCAGCCAAGAGGGACAGGGTTCGGATGAGCAGTTCTTC. Its translation is CASSQEGQGSDEQFF.

In this sample, this clone turned up a few times. This chain uses TRBV7-8 with TRBJ1-6; D not certain. Per the germline V gene, CDR1 is SGHVS and CDR2 is FQNEAQ. The CDR3 contains 15 residues. V was cut by 4 bases and J by 9 bases, with 16 bases left in between. DNA of the CDR3: TGTGCCAGCAGCTCCCAGACCGGAGGCAGTTCACCCCTCCACTTT. This translates into CASSSQTGGSSPLHF.

V is TRBV6-2 or TRBV6-3 and J is TRBJ1-1; 9 nucleotides align to TRBD1. J lost 0 bases, V lost 2 bases, and 7 bases had no gene match. The germline CDR1 and CDR2 sequences are MNHEY and SVGEGT. This CDR3 contains 17 residues. CDR3 protein: CASSYVDRGRVNTEAFF. In nucleotides, the CDR3 is TGTGCCAGCAGTTACGTGGACAGGGGTCGGGTGAACACTGAAGCTTTCTTT.

The gene calls are TRBV6-5 and TRBJ2-1; 9 nucleotides align to TRBD2. V dropped 6 bases and J dropped 6; count of bases not matched to a gene: 9. Germline CDR1 is MNHEY and CDR2 is SVGAGI. CDR3 length: 15 residues. The CDR3 reads CASRDRLAVGNEQFF. The CDR3 DNA reads as TGTGCCAGCAGGGACCGACTAGCGGTAGGCAATGAGCAGTTCTTC.

The V gene is TRBV7-9, the J gene TRBJ1-2; 7 nucleotides line up with TRBD1. The ends lost 5 bases at V and 8 bases at J; junction bases unmatched: 8. In germline, CDR1 is SEHNR, CDR2 FQNEAQ (reference sequence). The CDR3 runs to 13 residues. The DNA for the CDR3 is TGTGCCAGCAGCCTTGGACAGGACCTCGGCTACACCTTC. This codes for CASSLGQDLGYTF.

The rearrangement joins TRBV28 to TRBJ1-2, with D perhaps matching TRBD1 (5 bases). V was trimmed by 6 bases and J by 4 bases, leaving 18 bases between them. The CDR3 is 15 residues long. Per the germline V gene, CDR1 is MDHEN and CDR2 is SYDVKM. The CDR3 nucleotides read TGTGCCAGCAGCCATGGGGCAGGGTTGGGCTATGGCTACACCTTC. Protein sequence: CASSHGAGLGYGYTF.

V and J are TRBV30 and TRBJ1-1, with 8 positions matching TRBD1. Unmatched junction bases numbered 11, after V lost 7 bases and J lost 4 bases. This CDR3 region has 14 residues. Germline CDR1 GTSNPN, CDR2 SVGIG (reference sequence). The DNA of the CDR3 is TGTGCCTTGACCTGGGGCAGGGGGCTCACTGAAGCTTTCTTT. Amino acids: CALTWGRGLTEAFF.

V gene TRBV12-2 combines with J gene TRBJ2-3; the table's TRBD1 call for D was not verified on the DNA. TRBV12-2 is reported as a pseudogene. The CDR3 sequence is 15 residues long. Here the CDR3 DNA reads TGTGCAAGTCGCTTTCCGGGACAGGGGACAGATACGCAGTATTTT. Its protein product is CASRFPGQGTDTQYF.

The sample holds one count of this clone. The CDR3 here is CASRRGPPTDTQYF. The DNA of the CDR3 is TGTGCCAGCCGCAGGGGTCCCCCCACAGATACGCAGTATTTT. The chain combines TRBV6-5 with TRBJ2-3; perhaps TRBD1 as D (6 bases). Trimming stripped 8 bases from V and 2 bases from J, with 14 bases between. CDR3 size: 14 residues. Germline loops: CDR1 MNHEY, CDR2 SVGAGI.

The rearrangement uses TRBV12-5 and TRBJ2-2; TRBD2 might be the D (5 bases). The CDR3 has 12 residues. Germline-derived CDR1 and CDR2 are LGHNT and FRNRAP. The germline V and J ends were trimmed by 6 bases and 5 bases, with 7 bases remaining between them. The CDR3 nucleotides read TGTGCTAGTGGAACGGGAACCGGGGAGCTGTTTTTT. Translation: CASGTGTGELFF. Filled out from reference TRBV12-5 and TRBJ2-2, the complete variable domain reads DARVTQTPRHKVTEMGQEVTMRCQPILGHNTVFWYRQTMMQGLELLAYFRNRAPLDDSGMPKDRFSAEMPDATLATLKIQPSEPRDSAVYFCASGTGTGELFFGEGSRLTVL.

This clone was recorded only once. The J gene is TRBJ2-2, the V gene TRBV5-6, with D perhaps TRBD1 (6 bases). Between the trimmed V and J ends, which lost 0 bases and 1 base, there was a span of 7 bases. Germline CDR1 SGHDT, CDR2 YYEEEE. There are 15 residues in the CDR3. The chain's CDR3 is CASSLAGQNTGELFF. CDR3 nucleotide sequence: TGTGCCAGCAGCTTGGCGGGACAGAACACCGGGGAGCTGTTTTTT.

V and J are TRBV7-3 and TRBJ2-1, with D unclear. The germline V and J ends were trimmed by 0 bases and 4 bases, with 10 bases remaining between them. The CDR3 has 15 residues. Germline CDR1 is SGHTA and CDR2 is FQGTGA. The CDR3 nucleotides are TGTGCCAGCAGCTTAACGTTTGCCACTTACAATGAGCAGTTCTTC. Protein sequence: CASSLTFATYNEQFF.

This clone is a singleton in its sample. The chain has TRBV5-1 and TRBJ1-2, with 8 bases identical to TRBD1. Trimming took 4 bases from V and 4 from J; bases not matched to a gene: 9. CDR1 and CDR2 from the germline V gene are SGHRS and YFSETQ. The CDR3 consists of 15 residues. CDR3: CASSQGQVISYGYTF. CDR3 nucleotides: TGCGCCAGCAGCCAGGGACAGGTTATATCCTATGGCTACACCTTC.

The chain combines TRBV5-1 with TRBJ2-5; 8 nucleotides line up with TRBD2. The CDR3 is 14 residues long. Germline-derived CDR1 and CDR2 are SGHRS and YFSETQ. The trim removed 4 bases at V and 5 bases at J, leaving 7 bases unmatched. This CDR3 reads CASSPVAGLETQYF. CDR3 in DNA: TGCGCCAGCAGCCCCGTAGCGGGGTTGGAGACCCAGTACTTC.

The V gene is TRBV27, the J gene TRBJ2-2, with TRBD2 matching 14 bases. The length of the CDR3 is 19 residues. J lost 1 base, V lost 5 bases, and 9 bases had no gene match. Per the germline V gene, CDR1 is MNHEY and CDR2 is SMNVEV (reference sequence). The CDR3 is CASSLRLAGGRENTGELFF. CDR3 nucleotide sequence: TGTGCCAGCAGTCTACGACTAGCGGGGGGGAGGGAGAACACCGGGGAGCTGTTTTTT.

The CDR3 DNA reads as TGTGCCAGCAGCAAAGCCGGACAGGGGATCGGGAATAATTCACCCCTCCACTTT. Its protein product is CASSKAGQGIGNNSPLHF. The chain combines TRBV21-1 with TRBJ1-6; the table's D call, TRBD1, was not checked against the DNA. TRBV21-1 is described as a pseudogene. The CDR3 has 18 amino acids.

The chain recombines TRBV6-5 with TRBJ1-6; maybe TRBD1 (5 bases). The CDR3 length is 15 residues. V lost 5 bases, J lost 6 bases, and 14 bases lay in between. Germline CDR1 reads MNHEY; CDR2 reads SVGAGI. This CDR3 is CASSPVARANSPLHF. The CDR3 coding sequence is TGTGCCAGCAGTCCAGTTGCCAGGGCTAATTCACCCCTCCACTTT.

The chain carries TRBV27 and TRBJ1-1; D uncertain. The CDR3 covers 14 residues. The V and J ends lost 7 bases and 3 bases respectively, with 15 bases between them. Per germline, CDR1 MNHEY and CDR2 SMNVEV (reference sequence). This chain's CDR3 is CASTLKWGDTEAFF. The CDR3 region has the DNA TGTGCCAGCACCCTGAAGTGGGGAGACACTGAAGCTTTCTTT.

The chain joins TRBV2 to TRBJ2-7, with D hard to call. Between the trimmed V and J ends, which lost 7 bases and 0 bases, there was a span of 16 bases. CDR1 is SNHLY, CDR2 FYNNEI, per germline. The CDR3 has 15 residues. CDR3 amino acids: CASTPELPSSYEQYF. The CDR3 DNA sequence: TGTGCCAGCACCCCCGAGCTACCGAGCTCCTACGAGCAGTACTTC. The whole variable domain, filled in from reference TRBV2 and TRBJ2-7, reads EPEVTQTPSHQVTQMGQEVILRCVPISNHLYFYWYRQILGQKVEFLVSFYNNEISEKSEIFDDQFSVERPDGSNFTLKIRSTKLEDSAMYFCASTPELPSSYEQYFGPGTRLTVT.

The chain couples TRBV2 to TRBJ1-1; D is unresolved. CDR3 length equals 13 residues. Per germline, CDR1 SNHLY and CDR2 FYNNEI. V was pared by 4 bases and J by 3 bases, with 9 bases between. The CDR3 region is CASSGEVDTEAFF. DNA for the CDR3: TGTGCCAGCAGTGGGGAGGTGGACACTGAAGCTTTCTTT.

CDR3 sequence reads: CASSFRDRGGYGYTF. The CDR3, as DNA: TGTGCCAGCAGCTTCCGGGACAGGGGTGGGTATGGCTACACCTTC. This chain connects TRBV7-2 to TRBJ1-2, with 10 bases lining up with TRBD1. The J segment lost 5 bases and the V segment lost 3 bases, leaving 6 bases of the junction unmatched. Germline V gene lookup returns CDR1 SGHTA and CDR2 FQGNSA. The CDR3 runs 15 residues.

This chain uses TRBV10-3 with TRBJ2-7; perhaps TRBD1 as D (6 bases). CDR3 length: 14 amino acids. Germline V lookup: CDR1 ENHRY, CDR2 SYGVKD. Trimming stripped 0 bases from V and 3 bases from J, with 9 bases between. Here the CDR3 reads CAISESGAYYEQYF. The CDR3 coding sequence is TGTGCCATCAGTGAGTCGGGGGCCTACTACGAGCAGTACTTC.

J is TRBJ2-5 and V is TRBV5-1; D uncertain. Germline V CDR1 and CDR2: SGHRS, YFSETQ. The CDR3 has 13 amino acids. The ends were cut back, 0 bases at V and 4 bases at J, with 7 bases in the middle. The CDR3 reads CASSLVVAETQYF. In nucleotides, the CDR3 is TGCGCCAGCAGCTTGGTGGTAGCAGAGACCCAGTACTTC. Drawing the rest from reference TRBV5-1 and TRBJ2-5, the complete variable domain is KAGVTQTPRYLIKTRGQQVTLSCSPISGHRSVSWYQQTPGQGLQFLFEYFSETQRNKGNFPGRFSGRQFSNSRSEMNVSTLELGDSALYLCASSLVVAETQYFGPGTRLLVL.